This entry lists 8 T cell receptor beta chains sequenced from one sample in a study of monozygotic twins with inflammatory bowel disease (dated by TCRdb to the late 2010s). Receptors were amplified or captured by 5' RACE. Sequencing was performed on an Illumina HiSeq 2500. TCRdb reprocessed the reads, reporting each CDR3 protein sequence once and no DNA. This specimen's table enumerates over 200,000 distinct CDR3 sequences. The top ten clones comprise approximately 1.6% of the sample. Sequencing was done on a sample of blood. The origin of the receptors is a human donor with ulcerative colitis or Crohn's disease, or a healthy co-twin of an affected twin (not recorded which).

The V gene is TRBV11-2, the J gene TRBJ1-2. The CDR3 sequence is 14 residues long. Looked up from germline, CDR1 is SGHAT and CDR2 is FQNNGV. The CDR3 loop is CASSTTVNNYGYTF.

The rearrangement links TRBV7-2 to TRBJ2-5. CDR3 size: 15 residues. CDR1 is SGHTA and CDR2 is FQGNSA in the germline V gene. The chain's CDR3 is CASSPAATYQETQYF.

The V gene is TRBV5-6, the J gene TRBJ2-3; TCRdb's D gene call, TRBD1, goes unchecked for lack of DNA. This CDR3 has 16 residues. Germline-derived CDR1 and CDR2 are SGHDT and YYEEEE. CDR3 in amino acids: CASSLGRGRGTDTQYF.

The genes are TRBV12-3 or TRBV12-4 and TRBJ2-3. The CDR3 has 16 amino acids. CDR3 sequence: CASSLGAFASTDTQYF.

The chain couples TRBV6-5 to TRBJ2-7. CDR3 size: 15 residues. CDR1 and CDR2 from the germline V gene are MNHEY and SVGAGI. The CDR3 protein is CASSYSVRGSYEQYF.

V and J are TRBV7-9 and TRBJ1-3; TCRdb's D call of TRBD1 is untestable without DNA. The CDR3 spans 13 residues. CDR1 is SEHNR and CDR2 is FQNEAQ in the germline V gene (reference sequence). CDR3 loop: CASGPPSLDTIYF.

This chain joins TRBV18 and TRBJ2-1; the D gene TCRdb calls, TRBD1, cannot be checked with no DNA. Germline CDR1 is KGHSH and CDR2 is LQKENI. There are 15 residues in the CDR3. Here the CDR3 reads CASSLRGGVKDEQFF.

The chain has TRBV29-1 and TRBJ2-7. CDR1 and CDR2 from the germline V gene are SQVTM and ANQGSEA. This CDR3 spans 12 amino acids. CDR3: CSVTDGLYEQYF.